A single sample is the source of the 21 T cell receptor beta chains below, sequenced in a study of response to subunit inactivated influenza vaccine (dated by TCRdb to the late 2010s). Library preparation was by RT-PCR. Sequenced using an Illumina HiSeq 2500. TCRdb redid the processing of the public reads, applying fastp at Q25 and MiXCR, and retained in-frame beta chains. CDR3 protein duplicates are merged, each entry listing the most common genes and DNA. This sample comprises hundreds of thousands of distinct CDR3 sequences, roughly 14% of them detected only once. Less than 7% of the sample is held by the ten biggest clonotypes. Sample: PBMCs from blood, taken roughly 15 days before vaccination. The receptors originated from a man in his fifties or sixties who received an inactivated influenza vaccine. Donor details come from another sample of the same person, matched by shared clones.

This clonotype was observed a few times. This chain uses TRBV6-1 with TRBJ1-6; D uncertain. This CDR3 comprises 16 residues. Looked up from germline, CDR1 is MNHNS and CDR2 is SASEGT. V was cut by 6 bases and J by 0 bases, with 12 bases left in between. CDR3 region: CASSRLFSSYNSPLHF. The CDR3 DNA reads TGTGCCAGCAGCCGCCTATTTAGCTCCTATAATTCACCCCTCCACTTT.

This clonotype was seen many times. In DNA, the CDR3 is TGCGCCAGCAGCTTGGGGCAGCGTGGAGGGGTGTATATGAACACTGAAGCTTTCTTT. This codes for CASSLGQRGGVYMNTEAFF. This rearrangement joins TRBV5-1 to TRBJ1-1, with a tentative D call TRBD1 (5 bases). Germline CDR1 SGHRS, CDR2 YFSETQ. CDR3 length equals 19 residues. V lost 0 bases and J lost 0, with 21 bases in between.

This clonotype appeared a few times. The rearrangement joins TRBV12-3 or TRBV12-4 to TRBJ1-2, with 12 bases aligning to TRBD1. The ends lost 6 bases at V and 10 bases at J; junction bases unmatched: 9. The CDR3 loop spans 14 amino acids. CDR3 sequence: CASSVTGTGGAYTF. The DNA of the CDR3 is TGTGCCAGCAGCGTAACCGGGACAGGGGGCGCCTACACCTTC.

This clonotype came up a few times. CDR3 nucleotides: TGTGCCTGGGCCGGGTACGGCAATCAGCCCCAGCATTTT. Residues: CAWAGYGNQPQHF. J is TRBJ1-5 and V is TRBV30, with D unclear. The CDR3 has 13 residues. Germline V CDR1 and CDR2: GTSNPN, SVGIG (reference sequence). V shed 5 bases and J shed 2 bases, with 10 bases lying between them.

This clonotype turned up a few times. This chain joins TRBV7-2 and TRBJ2-1; 7 positions match TRBD1. Germline assignment: CDR1 SGHTA and CDR2 FQGNSA. CDR3 length: 13 amino acids. Trimming at V came to 3 bases and at J to 7 bases, leaving 3 bases not matched to a gene. CDR3 amino acids: CASSFRDRNEQFF. The DNA of the CDR3 is TGTGCCAGCAGCTTCCGGGACAGAAATGAGCAGTTCTTC.

This clonotype was counted only a few times. J is TRBJ2-7 and V is TRBV7-9, with 12 bases fitting TRBD2. Germline assignment: CDR1 SEHNR and CDR2 FQNEAQ (reference sequence). The length of the CDR3 is 15 residues. After removal of 5 bases from V and 4 bases from J, the junction contained 6 bases not matched to a gene. For the CDR3, the DNA is TGTGCCAGCAGCCCCCTAGCGGGAGGGATTTACGAGCAGTACTTC. This gives the protein CASSPLAGGIYEQYF.

This clonotype was detected a few times. The J gene is TRBJ2-1, the V gene TRBV7-9; TRBD2 might be the D (8 bases). Germline CDR1 and CDR2: SEHNR and FQNEAQ (reference sequence). This CDR3 spans 16 amino acids. V was trimmed by 4 bases and J by 6 bases, leaving 19 bases between them. This CDR3 reads CASSSGGTDWLNEQFF. The DNA of the CDR3 is TGTGCCAGCAGCTCGGGAGGGACAGATTGGCTCAATGAGCAGTTCTTC. Combining the CDR3 with reference TRBV7-9 and TRBJ2-1 gives the whole variable domain DTGVSQNPRHKITKRGQNVTFRCDPISEHNRLYWYRQTLGQGPEFLTYFQNEAQLEKSRLLSDRFSAERPKGSFSTLEIQRTEQGDSAMYLCASSSGGTDWLNEQFFGPGTRLTVL.

V gene TRBV18 combines with J gene TRBJ2-7; D perhaps matches TRBD1 (5 bases). CDR3 size: 13 residues. The germline gives CDR1 KGHSH, CDR2 LQKENI. V was cut by 2 bases and J by 2 bases, with 7 bases left in between. CDR3 DNA: TGTGCCAGCTCACCAGGGGCCGCCTACGAGCAGTACTTC. Encoded protein: CASSPGAAYEQYF.

This clonotype was seen repeatedly, ten times or more. The gene calls are TRBV4-2 and TRBJ1-4; 7 bases are shared with TRBD1. J gave up 0 bases and V 3 bases, and 4 bases lay outside the gene matches. From germline, CDR1 is LGHNA and CDR2 YNFKEQ. The CDR3 loop spans 16 amino acids. CDR3 sequence (DNA): TGTGCCAGCAGCCAGGGGACAGCAGCAACTAATGAAAAACTGTTTTTT. Translating it yields CASSQGTAATNEKLFF.

This chain links TRBV27 with TRBJ2-7; unclear D gene. Deletions cut 5 bases from V and 5 bases from J, with 16 bases between. The germline CDR1 and CDR2 sequences are MNHEY and SMNVEV (reference sequence). The CDR3 contains 14 residues. DNA for the CDR3: TGTGCCAGCAGTCCCTCGGTCGGCGGCGACGAGCAGTACTTC. Protein product: CASSPSVGGDEQYF.

This clonotype was counted only a few times. The rearrangement links TRBV5-1 to TRBJ2-5, with D perhaps matching TRBD1 or TRBD2 (7 bases each). This CDR3 contains 16 residues. Germline V gene lookup returns CDR1 SGHRS and CDR2 YFSETQ. The germline V and J ends were trimmed by 4 bases and 4 bases, with 20 bases remaining between them. CDR3 in amino acids: CASSPQGGIAGETQYF. In DNA form, the CDR3 reads TGCGCCAGCAGCCCCCAGGGGGGAATAGCGGGAGAGACCCAGTACTTC.

This clonotype showed up many times. This chain uses TRBV7-9 with TRBJ1-4, with TRBD1 matching over 7 bases. Looked up from germline, CDR1 is SEHNR and CDR2 is FQNEAQ (reference sequence). J was trimmed by 7 bases and V by 5 bases; bases with no gene match: 10. The CDR3 is made up of 15 amino acids. CDR3 sequence: CASSIQGPRGEKLFF. CDR3 coding DNA: TGTGCCAGCAGCATACAGGGGCCGCGCGGTGAAAAACTGTTTTTT.

This clonotype appeared a few times. The V call is TRBV27, the J call TRBJ2-3; D ambiguous. The germline V gene has CDR1 MNHEY and CDR2 SMNVEV (reference sequence). With 6 bases removed from V and 5 bases from J, the gap between germline ends came to 12 bases. The CDR3 is 13 amino acids. As DNA, the CDR3 is TGTGCCAGCAGGCTCCTGGGCCAAGATACGCAGTATTTT. Protein product: CASRLLGQDTQYF.

This clonotype was picked up a small number of times. The rearrangement links TRBV20-1 to TRBJ1-6; 7 nucleotides match TRBD1. Germline V gives CDR1 DFQATT, CDR2 SNEGSKA (reference sequence). With 5 bases clipped from V and 2 bases from J, the junction kept 6 bases outside the gene matches. The CDR3 loop spans 15 amino acids. CDR3 loop: CSALTGDPYNSPLHF. The CDR3 coding sequence is TGCAGTGCTCTTACAGGGGACCCCTATAATTCACCCCTCCACTTT.

This clonotype was seen a handful of times. The chain carries TRBV6-2 or TRBV6-3 and TRBJ2-4; 11 nucleotides match TRBD1. CDR1 is MNHEY, CDR2 SVGEGT, per germline. V was clipped by 6 bases and J by 7 bases; unmatched bases: 8. The CDR3 contains 15 residues. The CDR3 DNA reads TGTGCCAGCAGCTCCGGGACAGGGGGTAGGAACATTCAGTACTTC. It specifies CASSSGTGGRNIQYF.

Ten or more counts support this clonotype. The chain joins TRBV25-1 to TRBJ1-4; TRBD1 matches 7 bases. V trimming: 6 bases; J trimming: 2 bases; junction bases outside the gene matches: 6. CDR3 length: 15 residues. Germline CDR1 is MGHDK and CDR2 is SYGVNS. The CDR3 region is CASSDRVSTNEKLFF. CDR3 bases: TGTGCCAGCAGCGACAGGGTTTCGACTAATGAAAAACTGTTTTTT. Filled out from reference TRBV25-1 and TRBJ1-4, the complete variable domain reads EADIYQTPRYLVIGTGKKITLECSQTMGHDKMYWYQQDPGMELHLIHYSYGVNSTEKGDLSSESTVSRIRTEHFPLTLESARPSHTSQYLCASSDRVSTNEKLFFGSGTQLSVL.

This clonotype was observed a few times. The chain couples TRBV6-1 to TRBJ1-6; no reliable D call. Deletions cut 6 bases from V and 10 bases from J, with 19 bases between. The germline CDR1 and CDR2 sequences are MNHNS and SASEGT. The CDR3 is 15 residues long. The CDR3 sequence: CASRPRGRGISPLHF. Written as DNA, the CDR3 is TGTGCCAGCAGACCGAGAGGGCGAGGTATCTCACCCCTCCACTTT.

The chain recombines TRBV18 with TRBJ2-5; 7 bases line up with TRBD1. The junction had 8 bases not matched to a gene; V was cut back by 5 bases and J by 2 bases. This CDR3 region has 15 residues. From germline, CDR1 is KGHSH and CDR2 LQKENI. The DNA for the CDR3 is TGTGCCAGCTCAACCCAGACAGGGTGGCAAGAGACCCAGTACTTC. Its protein is CASSTQTGWQETQYF.

This chain connects TRBV5-1 to TRBJ2-3; TRBD2 matches at 13 bases. CDR3 length equals 18 residues. The germline gives CDR1 SGHRS, CDR2 YFSETQ. Trimming at V came to 7 bases and at J to 2 bases, leaving 13 bases not matched to a gene. The CDR3 region has the DNA TGCGCCAGCCTCCCCGGACTAGCGGGGGCCCTCAACACAGATACGCAGTATTTT. Translated: CASLPGLAGALNTDTQYF.

The chain uses TRBV7-8 and TRBJ2-2, with 9 bases aligning to TRBD2. The CDR3 sequence is 18 residues long. The ends lost 0 bases at V and 8 bases at J; junction bases unmatched: 13. Germline V CDR1 and CDR2: SGHVS, FQNEAQ. This CDR3 reads CASSLADWGLASKGELFF. The DNA for the CDR3 is TGTGCCAGCAGCTTAGCGGACTGGGGACTAGCCTCTAAGGGGGAGCTGTTTTTT.

This clonotype was seen ten or more times. The chain combines TRBV12-3 or TRBV12-4 with TRBJ1-5, with D possibly being TRBD1 (6 bases). The CDR3 loop spans 15 amino acids. Trimming removed 5 bases at V and 0 bases at J, with 11 bases between. CDR3 sequence: CASSTTGYSNQPQHF. Written as DNA, the CDR3 is TGTGCCAGCAGTACCACAGGGTATAGCAATCAGCCCCAGCATTTT.